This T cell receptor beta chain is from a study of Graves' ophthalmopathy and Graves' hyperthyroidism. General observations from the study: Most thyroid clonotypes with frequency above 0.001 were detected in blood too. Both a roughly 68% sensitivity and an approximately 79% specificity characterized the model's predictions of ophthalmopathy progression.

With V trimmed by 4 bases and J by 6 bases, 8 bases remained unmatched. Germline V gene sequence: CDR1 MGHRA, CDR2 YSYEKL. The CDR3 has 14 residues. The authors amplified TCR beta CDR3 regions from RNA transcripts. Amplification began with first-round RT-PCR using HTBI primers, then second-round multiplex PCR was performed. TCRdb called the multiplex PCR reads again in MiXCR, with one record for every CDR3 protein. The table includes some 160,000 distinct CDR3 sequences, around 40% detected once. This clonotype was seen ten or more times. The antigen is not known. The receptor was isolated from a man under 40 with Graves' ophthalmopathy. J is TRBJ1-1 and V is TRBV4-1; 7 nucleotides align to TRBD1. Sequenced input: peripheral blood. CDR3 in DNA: TGCGCCAGCAGCCCACAGGGGACGGCCTCTGAAGCTTTCTTT. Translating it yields CASSPQGTASEAFF.